This TCR beta chain was profiled in a study of T cells after posttransplantation cyclophosphamide. Study-wide results and caveats: Recipient CMV seropositivity and CMV reactivation strongly tracked TRB clonality. Later blood repertoires were often dominated by clones from the donor CD8+ memory compartment. Tissue-infiltrating T cells from skin or gut overlapped little with blood T cells.

Sequenced by immunoSEQ multiplex PCR; TCRdb stores in-frame clones only, minus some. The sample shows about 2,800 clones, about 84% of them seen only once. This related bone marrow graft donor gave peripheral blood on the day of marrow donation. As concerns this clone: Its antigen is still unknown.

With 3 bases clipped from V and 0 bases from J, the junction kept 5 bases outside the gene matches. The CDR3 sequence is 16 residues long. The germline CDR1 and CDR2 sequences are LNHDA and SQIVND (reference sequence). The receptor was isolated from a woman aged 45-65 years in good health and a related stem cell transplant donor. Sequencing was carried out using CD8+ T cells sorted from PBMCs. V and J are TRBV19 and TRBJ2-5; 9 bases are a match to TRBD2. CDR3 sequence reads: CASSIWRGGYQETQYF. The DNA for the CDR3 is TGTGCCAGTAGTATCTGGCGGGGGGGGTACCAAGAGACCCAGTACTTC.